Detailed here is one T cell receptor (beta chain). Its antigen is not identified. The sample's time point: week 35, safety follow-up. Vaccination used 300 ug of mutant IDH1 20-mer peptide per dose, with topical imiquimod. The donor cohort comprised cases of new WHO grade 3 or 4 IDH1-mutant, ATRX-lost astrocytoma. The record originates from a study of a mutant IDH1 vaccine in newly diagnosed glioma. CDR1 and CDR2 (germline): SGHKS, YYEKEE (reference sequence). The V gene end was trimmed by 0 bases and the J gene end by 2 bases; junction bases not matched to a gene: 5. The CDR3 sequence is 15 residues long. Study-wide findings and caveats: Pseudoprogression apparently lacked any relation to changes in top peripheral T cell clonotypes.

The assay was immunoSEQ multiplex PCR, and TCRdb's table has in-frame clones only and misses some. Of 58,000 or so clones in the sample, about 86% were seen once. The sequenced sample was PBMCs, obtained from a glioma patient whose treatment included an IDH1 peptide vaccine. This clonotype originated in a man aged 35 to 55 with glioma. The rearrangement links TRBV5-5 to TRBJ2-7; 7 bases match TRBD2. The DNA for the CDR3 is TGTGCCAGCAGCTTGGCCAGCGGGATAACCTACGAGCAGTACTTC. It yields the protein CASSLASGITYEQYF.